This T cell receptor beta chain was profiled in a study of T-cell memory formation after mild COVID-19. This clonotype was picked up a small number of times. Its antigen is not known. TCRdb re-analysed the 5' RACE reads in MiXCR, keeping a single row per CDR3 protein. The sample has about 130,000 distinct CDR3 sequences, about 16% seen once. Trimming cost V 6 bases and J 6 bases, with 15 bases left between them. The CDR3 contains 14 residues. Looked up from germline, CDR1 is LGHDT and CDR2 is YNNKEL (reference sequence). Whole-study results and caveats: Contracting CD4+ clones sat mainly in CM and EM; CD8+ in EMRA.

The sequenced sample was PBMCs or a T cell subset sorted from them (not recorded which). The clonotype comes from an adult woman who had mild COVID-19 (a few samples of this study predate the infection). Cell type and time point are not known. The rearrangement uses TRBV3-1 and TRBJ2-1; D is possibly TRBD1 (5 bases). The CDR3 spells CASSPAVGANEQFF. The CDR3 DNA reads TGTGCCAGCAGTCCCGCGGTAGGGGCCAATGAGCAGTTCTTC.